This T cell receptor (beta chain) was documented in a study of control samples from healthy donors and cancer patients. The CDR3 is 16 residues long. Germline V gene lookup returns CDR1 WNHNN and CDR2 SYGVQD (reference sequence). The V end was cut by 6 bases, the J end by 2 bases, with 19 bases between. The data were produced by immunoSEQ multiplex PCR, yet TCRdb's version contains in-frame clones alone and is incomplete. The profile shows 200,000 or so clones, just under 95% of them singletons. The source material was blood. This clonotype was obtained from a man aged 45-65 years in good health. The J gene is TRBJ2-5, the V gene TRBV10-1, with D unclear. The CDR3 DNA follows: TGCGCCAGCAGAGGCCCAGAGCGTAGGGATCAAGAGACCCAGTACTTC. It specifies CASRGPERRDQETQYF.